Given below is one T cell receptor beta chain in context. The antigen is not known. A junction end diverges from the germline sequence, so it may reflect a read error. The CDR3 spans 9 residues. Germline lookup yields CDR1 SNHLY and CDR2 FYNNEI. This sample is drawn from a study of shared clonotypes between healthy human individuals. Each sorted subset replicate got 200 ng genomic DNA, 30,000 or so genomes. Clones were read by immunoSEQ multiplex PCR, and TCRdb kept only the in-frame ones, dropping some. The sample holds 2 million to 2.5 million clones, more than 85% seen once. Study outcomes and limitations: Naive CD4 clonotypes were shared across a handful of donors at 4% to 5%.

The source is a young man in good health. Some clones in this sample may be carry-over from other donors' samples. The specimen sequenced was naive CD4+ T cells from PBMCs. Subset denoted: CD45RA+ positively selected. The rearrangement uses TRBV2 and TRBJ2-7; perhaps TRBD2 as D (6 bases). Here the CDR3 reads CASTPGGGF. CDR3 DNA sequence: TGTGCCAGCACTCCCGGGGGAGGCTTC. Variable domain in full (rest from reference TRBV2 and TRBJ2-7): EPEVTQTPSHQVTQMGQEVILRCVPISNHLYFYWYRQILGQKVEFLVSFYNNEISEKSEIFDDQFSVERPDGSNFTLKIRSTKLEDSAMYFCASTPGGGFGPGTRLTVT.